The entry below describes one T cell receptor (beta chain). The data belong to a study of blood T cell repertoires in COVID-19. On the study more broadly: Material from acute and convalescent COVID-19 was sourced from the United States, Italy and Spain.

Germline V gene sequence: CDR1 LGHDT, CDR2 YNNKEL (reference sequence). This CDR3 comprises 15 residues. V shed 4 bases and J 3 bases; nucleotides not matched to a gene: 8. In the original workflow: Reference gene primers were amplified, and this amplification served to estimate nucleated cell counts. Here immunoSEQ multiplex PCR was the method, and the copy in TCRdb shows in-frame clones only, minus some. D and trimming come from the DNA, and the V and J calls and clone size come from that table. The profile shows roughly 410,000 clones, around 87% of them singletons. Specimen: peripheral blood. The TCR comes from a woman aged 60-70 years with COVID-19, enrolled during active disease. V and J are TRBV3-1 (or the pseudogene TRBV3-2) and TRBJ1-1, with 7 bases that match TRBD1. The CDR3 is CASSPRQGWDTEAFF. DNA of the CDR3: TGTGCCAGCAGCCCGAGACAGGGTTGGGACACTGAAGCTTTCTTT.